Detailed here is one T cell receptor beta chain. The CDR3 consists of 16 residues. Germline V gives CDR1 ENHRY, CDR2 SYGVKD. These data come from a study of T cells expressing NK-cell markers. In the study overall: Source material for TCR beta repertoires consisted of sorted CD3+CD56+NKG2C+, CD3+CD56+NKG2C- and CD3+CD56-NKG2C+ T cells.

TCRdb re-called the 5' RACE reads; every CDR3 protein appears as one record, without DNA. The table lists 300,000 to 450,000 distinct CDR3 sequences, with around 5.3% in the top ten. This sequence was found in a man between 18 and 69 years old in good health. The V call is TRBV10-3, the J call TRBJ1-6; TCRdb selects TRBD1, and the lack of DNA leaves this call unchecked. Input material: blood T cells: a sorted CD56 or NKG2C T cell subset, CD4+ or CD8+ T cells, or bulk PBMC T cells (not recorded which). The CDR3 protein is CATRQALSSYNSPLHF.